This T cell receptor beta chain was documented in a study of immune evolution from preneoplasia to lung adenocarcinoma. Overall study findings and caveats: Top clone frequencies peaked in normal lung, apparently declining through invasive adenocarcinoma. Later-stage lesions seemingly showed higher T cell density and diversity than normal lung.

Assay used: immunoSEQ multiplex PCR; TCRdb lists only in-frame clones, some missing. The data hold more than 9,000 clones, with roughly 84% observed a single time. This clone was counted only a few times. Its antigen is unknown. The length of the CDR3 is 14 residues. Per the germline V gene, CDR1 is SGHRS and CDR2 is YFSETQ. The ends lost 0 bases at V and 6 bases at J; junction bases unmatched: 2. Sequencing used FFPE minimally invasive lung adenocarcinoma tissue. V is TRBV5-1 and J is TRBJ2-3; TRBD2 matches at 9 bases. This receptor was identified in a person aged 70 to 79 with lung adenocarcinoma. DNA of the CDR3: TGCGCCAGCAGCTTGGGTCTAGCGGGGGATACGCAGTATTTT. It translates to CASSLGLAGDTQYF.